This TCR beta chain was observed in a study of shared clonotypes between healthy human individuals. Overall study context: Three plates were used per donor for CD4 naive, three for CD4 memory, two for CD8 naive and one for CD8 memory.

This CDR3 is 12 amino acids long. Per germline, CDR1 SGHRS and CDR2 YFSETQ. With 0 bases removed from V and 5 bases from J, the gap between germline ends came to 3 bases. Data came from immunoSEQ multiplex PCR; TCRdb stores just in-frame clones and leaves some out. This repertoire shows 2 million to 2.5 million clones, approximately 95% found once; its top ten account for 0.39%. Points from the study as a whole: Some clonotypes were shared by all four sorted-subset donors, while others were not shared. The non-shared ones had lower generation probabilities than the shared ones.

Concerning this clone itself: The antigen remains unidentified.

The TCR was taken from a man between 18 and 35 years old in good health. Some clones in this sample may be carry-over from other donors' samples. The J gene is TRBJ2-1, the V gene TRBV5-1, with no clear D. The sample taken for sequencing was naive CD4+ T cells from PBMCs. Subset indicated: CD45RA+ positively selected. The CDR3 sequence is CASSLGDNEQFF. As DNA, the CDR3 is TGCGCCAGCAGCTTGGGCGACAATGAGCAGTTCTTC.